This passage covers 2 T cell receptor beta chains from one sample sequenced in a study of CD8+ T cells in alopecia areata. Isolated RNA was reverse transcribed into cDNA used as the sequencing template. The protocol was immunoSEQ multiplex PCR, while the TCRdb copy is restricted to in-frame clones and leaves out a portion. The sample lists around 150,000 clones, around 57% seen once, with about 4.9% in the top ten. The sample comprised CD4+ T cells sorted from blood. All receptors come from a human donor in good health.

The chain has TRBV6-5 and TRBJ2-1, with a possible D match to TRBD1 (6 bases). The CDR3 runs to 15 residues. V was cut by 5 bases and J by 9 bases, with 20 bases left in between. Germline assignment: CDR1 MNHEY and CDR2 SVGAGI. Here the CDR3 reads CASSRTRTAQGEQFF. CDR3 coding DNA: TGTGCCAGCAGTCGCACCCGGACAGCTCAGGGTGAGCAGTTCTTC.

This sequence joins TRBV28 and TRBJ2-7; 11 bases map to TRBD2. Germline V lookup: CDR1 MDHEN, CDR2 SYDVKM. The CDR3 covers 16 residues. V dropped 5 bases and J dropped 3; count of bases not matched to a gene: 9. The CDR3 spells CASSTSGTSGGYEQYF. CDR3 DNA sequence: TGTGCCAGCAGTACCTCCGGGACTAGCGGCGGCTACGAGCAGTACTTC.